The 30 T cell receptor beta chains given below trace back to one sample, sequenced in a study of blood T cells in healthy people across ages. PCR was performed a second time for roughly 7 to 12 cycles using a sample-barcoded 5' primer and a J-beta primer mix. TCRdb re-derived calls from the 5' RACE reads in MiXCR, one entry per CDR3 protein. The sample has about 1.4 million distinct CDR3 sequences, 55% to 75% seen once; the top ten hold 6.7%. Sequencing input: blood. The receptor source for this set is a man aged 18 to 35 in good health.

The chain links TRBV20-1 to TRBJ2-7; D gene unclear. Germline CDR1 and CDR2: DFQATT and SNEGSKA (reference sequence). This CDR3 is built from 11 residues. The V gene lost 2 bases and the J gene lost 7 bases, with 9 bases spanning the gap. The chain's CDR3 is CSARSQNEQYF. The CDR3 DNA reads as TGCAGTGCTAGATCTCAAAATGAGCAGTACTTC.

The J gene is TRBJ2-3, the V gene TRBV20-1; D remains ambiguous. V was pared by 8 bases and J by 0 bases, with 6 bases between. Germline V lookup: CDR1 DFQATT, CDR2 SNEGSKA (reference sequence). This CDR3 has 11 amino acids. CDR3 in DNA: TGCAGTTCCCTAAGCACAGATACGCAGTATTTT. Protein: CSSLSTDTQYF.

The rearrangement uses TRBV4-1 and TRBJ1-1; D is possibly TRBD1 (6 bases). V gave up 3 bases and J gave up 5 bases, with 16 bases separating them. The CDR3 is 15 amino acids. Germline V gene data show CDR1 as MGHRA and CDR2 as YSYEKL. The CDR3 DNA is TGCGCCAGCAGCCAGGAACCCGGGACATCAACTGAAGCTTTCTTT. Its translation is CASSQEPGTSTEAFF.

V and J are TRBV6-6 and TRBJ2-5; 7 bases agree with TRBD2. The DNA matches TRBJ2-7 better at its end, which makes the J call doubtful. The germline gives CDR1 MNHNY, CDR2 SVGAGI (reference sequence). The CDR3 loop spans 13 amino acids. CDR3 residues: CASSYAGDGEQYF. CDR3 in DNA: TGTGCCAGCAGTTACGCGGGAGACGGCGAGCAGTACTTC.

In its sample, this clonotype was seen a few times. This may stem from a read error, because a much larger clone lies one nucleotide away. The J gene is TRBJ1-5, the V gene TRBV6-2 or TRBV6-3, with D unresolved. Germline V gene lookup returns CDR1 MNHEY and CDR2 SVGEGT. V was cut by 2 bases and J by 7 bases, with 15 bases left in between. The CDR3 has 15 residues. The CDR3 loop reads CASSYASPEGQPQHF. CDR3 sequence (DNA): TGTGCCAGCAGTTACGCGAGTCCGGAGGGACAGCCCCAGCATTTT.

V is TRBV7-2 and J is TRBJ2-3, with D perhaps TRBD2 (6 bases). Between the trimmed V and J ends, which lost 2 bases and 12 bases, there was a span of 12 bases. From germline, CDR1 is SGHTA and CDR2 FQGNSA. The CDR3 is 12 residues long. The CDR3 bases are TGTGCCAGCAGCTTAAACGGGGGAACTCAGTATTTT. This sequence encodes CASSLNGGTQYF.

The genes are TRBV11-2 and TRBJ2-7; TRBD2 aligns across 7 bases. Germline CDR1 SGHAT, CDR2 FQNNGV. The V segment lost 5 bases and the J segment 2 bases; nucleotides outside the gene matches: 9. This CDR3 has 15 amino acids. The CDR3 loop is CASSGMSGKTYEQYF. The CDR3 DNA reads as TGTGCCAGCAGCGGCATGAGCGGGAAAACCTACGAGCAGTACTTC.

The rearrangement links TRBV27 to TRBJ2-1; 9 bases match TRBD2. CDR1 and CDR2 from the germline V gene are MNHEY and SMNVEV (reference sequence). The CDR3 extends over 15 amino acids. Trimming took 5 bases from V and 6 from J; bases not matched to a gene: 8. CDR3 in amino acids: CASSLGLAITNEQFF. The CDR3 nucleotides are TGTGCCAGCAGTCTGGGACTAGCTATTACCAATGAGCAGTTCTTC.

The chain joins TRBV4-3 to TRBJ2-7, with unresolved D. The CDR3 spans 15 residues. V lost 4 bases, J lost 4 bases, and 17 bases lay in between. The V gene's germline CDR1 is LGHNA and CDR2 YSLEER. The CDR3 spells CASSRRIESSYEQYF. Written as DNA, the CDR3 is TGCGCCAGCAGCCGGCGGATAGAGTCCTCTTACGAGCAGTACTTC.

The CDR3 here is CASSLGGTGGPDEQFF. DNA of the CDR3: TGTGCCAGCAGCTTAGGGGGGACAGGGGGGCCGGATGAGCAGTTCTTC. The chain carries TRBV11-2 and TRBJ2-1, with 11 bases matching TRBD1. Losses at the gene ends were 1 base for V and 8 bases for J; bases not matched to a gene: 7. Germline V gene sequence: CDR1 SGHAT, CDR2 FQNNGV. The CDR3 sequence is 16 residues long.

The V gene is TRBV29-1, the J gene TRBJ2-6, with no clear D. CDR3 length equals 14 residues. V shed 3 bases and J shed 2 bases, with 8 bases lying between them. Per germline, CDR1 SQVTM and CDR2 ANQGSEA. DNA for the CDR3: TGCAGCGTTGATTCAGAAACTGGGGCCAACGTCCTGACTTTC. It is translated as CSVDSETGANVLTF.

This clonotype was detected once. This chain connects TRBV12-3 or TRBV12-4 to TRBJ2-7, with 9 bases that match TRBD1. CDR3 length: 15 residues. Trimming cost V 5 bases and J 0 bases; bases outside gene matches: 5. CDR3 sequence (DNA): TGTGCCAGCAGTGGTGGGACAGGGAACTCCTACGAGCAGTACTTC. Encoded protein: CASSGGTGNSYEQYF.

The CDR3 region is CASSIRLAGPSYNEQFF. CDR3 DNA: TGTGCCAGCAGTATCCGACTAGCGGGCCCTTCCTACAATGAGCAGTTCTTC. The V call is TRBV6-2 or TRBV6-3, the J call TRBJ2-1, with TRBD2 identical over 10 bases. Looked up from germline, CDR1 is MNHEY and CDR2 is SVGEGT. The CDR3 contains 17 residues. The trim removed 5 bases at V and 1 base at J, leaving 8 bases unmatched.

This CDR3 reads CSARDPDRGSNQPQHF. In DNA form, the CDR3 reads TGCAGTGCTAGAGACCCGGACAGGGGAAGCAATCAGCCCCAGCATTTT. This chain links TRBV20-1 with TRBJ1-5; 9 bases are shared with TRBD1. The CDR3 is 16 residues long. The trim removed 0 bases at V and 1 base at J, leaving 4 bases unmatched. Germline V gives CDR1 DFQATT, CDR2 SNEGSKA (reference sequence).

In the case of this clonotype: One junction end does not reproduce the germline sequence, and a read error may be involved. The gene calls are TRBV7-2 and TRBJ1-2, with TRBD1 as a possible D gene (5 bases). The CDR3 has 20 residues. Per germline, CDR1 SGHTA and CDR2 FQGNSA. The CDR3 DNA reads TGCGCCAGCAGCGCATCCTCCCCACAGCCGGGACTCTTAGCTAACTATGGCTACACCTTC. It yields the protein CASSASSPQPGLLANYGYTF.

In the case of this clonotype: One end of the junction does not line up with germline, which may come from a read error. The chain recombines TRBV7-2 with TRBJ2-7; the D is unclear. Germline assignment: CDR1 SGHTA and CDR2 FQGNSA. The CDR3 contains 15 residues. CDR3 amino acids: CASSLGWIFSNEQYF. The CDR3 region has the DNA TGTGCCAGCAGCTTAGGCTGGATTTTCTCCAACGAGCAGTACTTC.

This clonotype showed up just a few times. V gene TRBV20-1 combines with J gene TRBJ2-7; 7 bases match TRBD2. The junction had 4 bases not matched to a gene; V was cut back by 1 base and J by 4 bases. Germline CDR1 is DFQATT and CDR2 is SNEGSKA (reference sequence). This CDR3 is 13 amino acids long. The CDR3 bases are TGCAGTGCTAGAGTCGGGGGGAGATACGAGCAGTACTTC. Its translation is CSARVGGRYEQYF.

V gene TRBV13 combines with J gene TRBJ1-2; D may be TRBD1 (5 bases). Between the trimmed V and J ends, which lost 6 bases and 7 bases, there was a span of 15 bases. CDR3 size: 13 residues. Germline CDR1 PRHDT, CDR2 FYEKMQ (reference sequence). CDR3 in DNA: TGTGCCAGCAGTAAGGGACCGTTGGGTGGCTACACCTTC. As protein: CASSKGPLGGYTF.

CDR3 in amino acids: CASSFSGGIYEQYF. CDR3 nucleotide sequence: TGTGCCAGCAGCTTCAGTGGGGGCATCTACGAGCAGTACTTC. The J gene is TRBJ2-7, the V gene TRBV11-2; possible D gene TRBD1, 6 bases. Germline V lookup: CDR1 SGHAT, CDR2 FQNNGV. This CDR3 has 14 residues. V dropped 3 bases and J dropped 3 bases, with 12 bases sitting between them.

The chain links TRBV6-5 to TRBJ1-2, with D possibly matching TRBD1 (5 bases). CDR3 length equals 12 residues. V was pared by 2 bases and J by 6 bases, with 7 bases between. Germline CDR1 MNHEY, CDR2 SVGAGI. CDR3 nucleotides: TGTGCCAGCAGTTACGGGACCAATGGCTACACCTTC. This codes for CASSYGTNGYTF.

The chain joins TRBV20-1 to TRBJ2-1; D gene unclear. CDR3 length: 15 amino acids. Trimming took 0 bases from V and 9 from J, leaving 18 bases between them. From germline, CDR1 is DFQATT and CDR2 SNEGSKA (reference sequence). The CDR3, as DNA: TGCAGTGCTAGAGATCCCTTTCTACGCGGAGTTGAGCAGTTCTTC. It codes for CSARDPFLRGVEQFF.

V is TRBV11-2 and J is TRBJ2-1, with D hard to call. The CDR3 loop spans 11 amino acids. Germline V gives CDR1 SGHAT, CDR2 FQNNGV. The V end was cut by 5 bases, the J end by 9 bases, with 8 bases between. As DNA, the CDR3 is TGTGCCAGCAGCCCCCGGGTTGAGCAGTTCTTC. Translation: CASSPRVEQFF. The whole variable domain, filled in from reference TRBV11-2 and TRBJ2-1, reads EAGVAQSPRYKIIEKRQSVAFWCNPISGHATLYWYQQILGQGPKLLIQFQNNGVVDDSQLPKDRFSAERLKGVDSTLKIQPAKLEDSAVYLCASSPRVEQFFGPGTRLTVL.

This clonotype showed up just a few times. The chain links TRBV20-1 to TRBJ1-2, with D possibly TRBD1 on 5 matching bases. CDR1 and CDR2 from the germline V gene are DFQATT and SNEGSKA (reference sequence). The CDR3 is 12 residues long. Here the CDR3 DNA reads TGCAGATTACCGGGACGGAACTATGGCTACACCTTC. Protein product: CRLPGRNYGYTF.

This chain joins TRBV7-2 and TRBJ2-4; D is undetermined. The DNA end lines up better with TRBJ2-5; the J call may be wrong. CDR3 length: 14 residues. Per the germline V gene, CDR1 is SGHTA and CDR2 is FQGNSA. The CDR3 is CASSLDHPGETQYF. The CDR3 nucleotides read TGTGCCAGCAGCTTAGATCATCCCGGCGAGACCCAGTACTTC.

The chain links TRBV9 to TRBJ2-4; D is unclear. The assigned J gene may be wrong: the sequence end matches TRBJ2-7 better. This CDR3 is 14 amino acids long. CDR1 is SGDLS and CDR2 is YYNGEE in the germline V gene. The CDR3 here is CASSVAGNRYEQYF. In DNA, the CDR3 is TGTGCCAGCAGCGTAGCAGGTAATAGATACGAGCAGTACTTC.

The chain couples TRBV12-3 or TRBV12-4 to TRBJ2-2, with D perhaps matching TRBD2 (6 bases). V was shortened by 7 bases and J by 1 base, with 13 bases between the two germline ends. The CDR3 is 15 residues long. CDR3 region: CASTLSGVNTGELFF. CDR3 nucleotides: TGTGCCAGCACCCTATCGGGAGTGAACACCGGGGAGCTGTTTTTT.

This chain links TRBV7-9 with TRBJ1-2, with a weak D call TRBD1 (5 bases). Germline V gives CDR1 SEHNR, CDR2 FQNEAQ (reference sequence). The length of the CDR3 is 15 residues. V shed 7 bases and J shed 5 bases, with 20 bases lying between them. CDR3 DNA: TGTGCCAGCACCAAAGGGACCGCGCTAAGTTATGGCTACACCTTC. Its translation: CASTKGTALSYGYTF.

The count of this clonotype is one. Germline is not matched at one junction end, which may reflect a read error. This chain uses TRBV27 with TRBJ2-7, with 9 bases identical to TRBD1. The CDR3 consists of 15 residues. Germline-derived CDR1 and CDR2 are MNHEY and SMNVEV (reference sequence). CDR3 sequence (DNA): TGTGCCGGCAGCCATGAACAGGGGGCTTCTCCCGAGCAGTACTTC. Its translation is CAGSHEQGASPEQYF.

The V call is TRBV29-1, the J call TRBJ2-7, with TRBD2 matching 8 bases. The CDR3 extends over 16 amino acids. Germline values: CDR1 SQVTM, CDR2 ANQGSEA. With 1 base clipped from V and 0 bases from J, the junction kept 8 bases outside the gene matches. Written as DNA, the CDR3 is TGCAGCGTTGAAGCAAGGGCGGGGGGCATCTCCTACGAGCAGTACTTC. This translates into CSVEARAGGISYEQYF.

The chain carries TRBV5-1 and TRBJ1-2; 7 nucleotides align to TRBD1. The J segment lost 7 bases and the V segment lost 5 bases, leaving 11 bases of the junction unmatched. The CDR3 totals 14 residues. Germline CDR1 is SGHRS and CDR2 is YFSETQ. The CDR3 DNA is TGCGCCAGCAGTCTCGGGGACAGATATCTTGGCTACACCTTC. It translates to CASSLGDRYLGYTF.